This is a list of T cell receptor beta chains from one sample in a study of cytomegalovirus exposure and HLA in healthy donors. The method was immunoSEQ multiplex PCR; TCRdb's version includes in-frame clones alone and lacks a portion of them. The sample's table shows fewer than 200,000 clones. Material: PBMCs. The receptors were sampled from a woman aged 55-75 years in good health and CMV-seronegative. Both conserved end residues are part of each CDR3. A D gene is named only where the DNA matches it firmly.

j_call d_call v_call cdr3_nt cdr3_aa
TRBJ2-5 TRBD2 TRBV9 TGTGCCAGCAGCGCGGGGACTAGCGGGGGCCGCCAAGAGACCCAGTACTTC CASSAGTSGGRQETQYF
TRBJ1-6 TRBD1 TRBV7-2 TGTGCCAGCAGTCACCGGCAGGGGGGATCACCCCTCCACTTT CASSHRQGGSPLHF
TRBJ2-5 TRBD1 TRBV2 TGTGCCGGACAGGGCCAAGAGACCCAGTACTTC CAGQGQETQYF
TRBJ1-4 - TRBV2 TGTGCCAGCAGTCAGGTCCCGGCGGGGCTTAATGAAAAACTGTTTTTT CASSQVPAGLNEKLFF
TRBJ2-1 - TRBV5-1 TGCGCCAGCAGCTTGGATTACTACAATGAGCAGTTCTTC CASSLDYYNEQFF
TRBJ2-6 - TRBV4-3 TGCGCCAGCAGCCAAGAAGGCACAGGTGGGGCCAACGTCCTGACTTTC CASSQEGTGGANVLTF
TRBJ1-2 TRBD1 TRBV5-1 TGCGCCAGCAGCATGCAGGGGGGAGATGGCTACACCTTC CASSMQGGDGYTF
TRBJ2-2 - TRBV9 TGTGCCAGCAGCGTAGAGGACAGCTCCGGGGAGCTGTTTTTT CASSVEDSSGELFF
TRBJ2-2 TRBD1 TRBV10-3 TGTGCCATCAGTAACGACAGGGCTCAATCTAACACCGGGGAGCTGTTTTTT CAISNDRAQSNTGELFF
TRBJ2-1 - TRBV7-8 TGTGCCAGCAGCTTAGCTCCCGGGGATAGCTCCTACAATGAGCAGTTCTTC CASSLAPGDSSYNEQFF
TRBJ1-3 - TRBV15 TGTGCCACCAGCCGGGAAAAGACGAAGGGTTATAGCTCTGGAAACACCATATATTTT CATSREKTKGYSSGNTIYF
TRBJ2-2 - TRBV5-1 TGCGCCAGCAGCTCCTTGGCAGGGGTGAACACCGGGGAGCTGTTTTTT CASSSLAGVNTGELFF
TRBJ1-5 - TRBV5-4 TGTGCCAGCAGCTTGATGGGGCTGGGTCAGCCCCAGCATTTT CASSLMGLGQPQHF
TRBJ1-1 - TRBV29-1 TGCAGCGTTGCGCGGGGAGGGATTGCTTTCTTT CSVARGGIAFF
TRBJ1-6 - TRBV6-6 TGTGCCAGCAGTCTTACGTCGGGGAATTCACCCCTCCACTTT CASSLTSGNSPLHF
TRBJ2-3 TRBD2 TRBV29-1 TGCAGCGTTGAATGGGGTGCGGGGGGCCCTAGCACAGATACGCAGTATTTT CSVEWGAGGPSTDTQYF
TRBJ2-7 - TRBV2 TGTGCCAGCAGTGAAAACTTCCCCTACGAGCAGTACTTC CASSENFPYEQYF
TRBJ2-7 TRBD2 TRBV6-5 TGTGCCAGCAGTTACTTGCGGGAGCCCTACGAGCAGTACTTC CASSYLREPYEQYF
TRBJ2-5 TRBD1 TRBV5-5 TGTGCCAGCAGCAAGGTTGGGACAGCCGAAGAGACCCAGTACTTC CASSKVGTAEETQYF
TRBJ2-2 TRBD2 TRBV7-3 TGTGCCAGCAGCTCCTCACGGGGGGGGACGAACACCGGGGAGCTGTTTTTT CASSSSRGGTNTGELFF
TRBJ2-7 - TRBV7-8 TGTGCCAGCAGCCTTTACTACGAGCAGTACTTC CASSLYYEQYF
TRBJ2-7 - TRBV5-1 TGCGCCAGCTCCGGGACATACGCCTACGAGCAGTACTTC CASSGTYAYEQYF